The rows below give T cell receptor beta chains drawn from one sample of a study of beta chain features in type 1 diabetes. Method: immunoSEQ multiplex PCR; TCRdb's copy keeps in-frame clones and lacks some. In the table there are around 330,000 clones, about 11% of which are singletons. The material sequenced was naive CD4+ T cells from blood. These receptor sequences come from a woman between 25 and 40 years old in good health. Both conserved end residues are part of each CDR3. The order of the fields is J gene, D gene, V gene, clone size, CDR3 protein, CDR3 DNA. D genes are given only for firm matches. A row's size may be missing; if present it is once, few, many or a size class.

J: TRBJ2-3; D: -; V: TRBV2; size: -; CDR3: CASRDSDRPITDTQYF; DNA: TGTGCCAGCAGGGATTCAGACAGGCCCATCACAGATACGCAGTATTTT
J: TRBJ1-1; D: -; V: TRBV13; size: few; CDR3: CASSLPPSDSEAFF; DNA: TGTGCCAGCAGCTTACCACCCTCGGACAGTGAAGCTTTCTTT
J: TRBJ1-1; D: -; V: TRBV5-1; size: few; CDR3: CASSRGTEDTEAFF; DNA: TGCGCCAGCAGCCGCGGGACCGAGGACACTGAAGCTTTCTTT
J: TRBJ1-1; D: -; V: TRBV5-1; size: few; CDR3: CASSFTGTSYTEAFF; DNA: TGCGCCAGCAGCTTTACCGGGACTTCCTACACTGAAGCTTTCTTT
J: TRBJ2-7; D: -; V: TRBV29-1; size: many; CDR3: CSGGLSGEQYF; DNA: TGCAGCGGGGGACTGTCCGGGGAGCAGTACTTC
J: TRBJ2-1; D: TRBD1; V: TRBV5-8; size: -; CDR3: CASSLADRTDYNEQFF; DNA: TGTGCCAGCAGCTTGGCGGACAGGACAGACTACAATGAGCAGTTCTTC
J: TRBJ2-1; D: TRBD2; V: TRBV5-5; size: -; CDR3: CASRSRGSSYNEQFF; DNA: TGTGCCAGCAGGAGTCGCGGGAGTTCCTACAATGAGCAGTTCTTC
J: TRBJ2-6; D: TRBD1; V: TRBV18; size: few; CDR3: CASSPRTGGSLSGANVLTF; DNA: TGTGCCAGCTCACCAAGGACAGGGGGCTCCCTTTCTGGGGCCAACGTCCTGACTTTC
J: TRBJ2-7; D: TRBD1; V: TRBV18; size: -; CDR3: CASSRDRAYEQYF; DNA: TGTGCCAGCTCCCGGGACAGGGCGTACGAGCAGTACTTC
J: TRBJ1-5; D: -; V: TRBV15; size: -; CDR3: CATSGRGMSSSNQPQHF; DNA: TGTGCCACCAGCGGCCGGGGAATGTCTAGTAGCAATCAGCCCCAGCATTTT
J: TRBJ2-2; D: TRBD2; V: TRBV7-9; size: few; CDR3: CASSVSRGALNTGELFF; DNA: TGTGCCAGCAGCGTATCGCGGGGGGCGCTTAACACCGGGGAGCTGTTTTTT
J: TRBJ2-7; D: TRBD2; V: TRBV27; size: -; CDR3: CASSRGLAETYEQYF; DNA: TGTGCCAGCAGTCGGGGACTAGCGGAGACCTACGAGCAGTACTTC
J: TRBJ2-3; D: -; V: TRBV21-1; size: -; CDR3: CASRCGSGQYF; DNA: TGTGCCAGCAGATGCGGGAGTGGGCAGTATTTT
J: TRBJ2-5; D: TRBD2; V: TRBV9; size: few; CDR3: CASSVRPAGGPGETQYF; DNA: TGTGCCAGCAGCGTAAGGCCAGCGGGAGGGCCTGGGGAGACCCAGTACTTC
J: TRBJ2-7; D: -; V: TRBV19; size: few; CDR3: CASQASDSYEQYF; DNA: TGTGCCAGTCAGGCCTCGGACAGCTACGAGCAGTACTTC
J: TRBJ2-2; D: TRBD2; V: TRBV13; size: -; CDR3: CASKGLAGSHTGELFF; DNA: TGTGCCAGCAAAGGACTAGCGGGATCTCACACCGGGGAGCTGTTTTTT
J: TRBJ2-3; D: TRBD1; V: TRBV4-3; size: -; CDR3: CASSQRGQGTDTQYF; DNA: TGCGCCAGCAGCCAAAGAGGACAGGGCACAGATACGCAGTATTTT
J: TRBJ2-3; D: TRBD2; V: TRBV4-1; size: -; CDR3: CASSQAGGPTDTQYF; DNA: TGCGCCAGCAGCCAAGCGGGAGGGCCGACAGATACGCAGTATTTT
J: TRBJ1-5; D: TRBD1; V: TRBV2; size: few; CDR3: CATQPGQGWQPQHF; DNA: TGTGCCACCCAACCGGGACAGGGCTGGCAGCCCCAGCATTTT
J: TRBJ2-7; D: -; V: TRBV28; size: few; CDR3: CASIGGPGEQYF; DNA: TGTGCCAGCATTGGAGGGCCCGGCGAGCAGTACTTC
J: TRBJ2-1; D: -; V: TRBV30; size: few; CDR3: CAWSSPTKSSYNEQFF; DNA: TGTGCCTGGAGTTCTCCGACTAAAAGCTCCTACAATGAGCAGTTCTTC
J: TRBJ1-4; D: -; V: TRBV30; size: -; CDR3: CAWSVGRVTNEKLFF; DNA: TGTGCCTGGAGTGTTGGCAGGGTCACTAATGAAAAACTGTTTTTT
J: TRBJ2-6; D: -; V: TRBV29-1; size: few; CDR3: CSVQGSLSGANVLTF; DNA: TGCAGCGTACAGGGTTCTCTCTCTGGGGCCAACGTCCTGACTTTC
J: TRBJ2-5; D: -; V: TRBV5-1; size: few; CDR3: CASSPWGGQETQYF; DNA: TGCGCCAGCAGCCCCTGGGGCGGCCAAGAGACCCAGTACTTC
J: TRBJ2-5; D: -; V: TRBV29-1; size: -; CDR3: CSVGRGRSYNKETQYF; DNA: TGCAGCGTGGGACGGGGGAGGAGCTATAACAAAGAGACCCAGTACTTC
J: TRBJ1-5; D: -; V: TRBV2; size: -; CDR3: CASSGGYGGPGYSNQPQHF; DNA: TGTGCCAGCAGTGGGGGCTACGGGGGGCCCGGGTATAGCAATCAGCCCCAGCATTTT
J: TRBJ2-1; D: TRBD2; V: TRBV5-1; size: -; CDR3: CASSLATSWDSYNEQFF; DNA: TGCGCCAGCAGCTTGGCGACTAGCTGGGACTCCTACAATGAGCAGTTCTTC
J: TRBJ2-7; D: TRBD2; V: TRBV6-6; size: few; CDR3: CAGSSGGDYEQYF; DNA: TGTGCCGGATCTAGCGGAGGGGACTACGAGCAGTACTTC